This T cell receptor beta chain originates from a study of T-cell reconstitution after alpha-beta-depleted transplantation in children. Study-wide points: Most T-cell counts and diversity one year after the transplant came from T cells that were newly produced. The origin of alpha-beta T cells about two months after transplant was reportedly several hundred expanded graft clones. Certain patients had high TCRbeta diversity at day 60, and it came from recipient T cells and thymic progenitors that survived.

Unique molecular identifiers were built into the TCRbeta library. TCRdb itself ran the PCR reads through MiXCR, one entry per CDR3 protein. The sample shows around 960,000 distinct CDR3 sequences, less than 30% of them seen only once. CDR1 and CDR2 from the germline V gene are MNHEY and SVGAGI. V shed 3 bases and J shed 2 bases, with 22 bases lying between them. This CDR3 has 18 residues. As for this clonotype: What it binds is not known.

The sample in question was PBMCs, mostly from graft donor cells, obtained 360 days after TCRalphabeta/CD19-depleted stem cell transplant. This chain uses TRBV6-5 with TRBJ2-5, with D perhaps matching TRBD2 (5 bases). The receptor was isolated from a boy under two years old who had a stem cell transplant for SCID, so the T cells may come from the graft donor. CDR3: CASSYLAGGGPSQETQYF. The CDR3 DNA reads TGTGCCAGCAGTTATTTGGCGGGTGGCGGACCGAGTCAAGAGACCCAGTACTTC.